This TCR beta chain comes out of a study of Ad26.COV2.S vaccination and SARS-CoV-2 variants. Specified treatment: roughly 18 received Ad26.COV2.S at low or high dose, single or two shots; about 5 received placebo; per-sample allocation not given. Sampling was done on day 63 after the first vaccine or placebo injection. The assay was immunoSEQ multiplex PCR, and TCRdb's table has in-frame clones only and misses some. The sample lists about 350,000 clones, 86% occurring once. CDR3 length: 14 residues. Germline values: CDR1 DFQATT, CDR2 SNEGSKA (reference sequence). The junction had 6 bases not matched to a gene; V was cut back by 3 bases and J by 3 bases.

Sequences were derived from peripheral blood, sampled in a trial of Ad26.COV2.S vaccine versus placebo. The clonotype was recovered from a person between 18 and 65 years old who received the Ad26.COV2.S COVID-19 vaccine or a placebo. V is TRBV20-1 and J is TRBJ2-7, with 9 bases lining up with TRBD2. As DNA, the CDR3 is TGCAGTGCTAGTAGCGGGAGTTTGATCTACGAGCAGTACTTC. Amino acid sequence: CSASSGSLIYEQYF.